The source of this T cell receptor beta chain is a study of shared clonotypes between healthy human individuals. Study-level points and caveats: Researchers sampled only blood; tissue repertoires likely differ.

Germline CDR1 SNHLY, CDR2 FYNNEI. This CDR3 comprises 15 residues. Deletions cut 2 bases from V and 7 bases from J, with 14 bases between. As to this clone: Its specificity is unknown.

The method was immunoSEQ multiplex PCR; TCRdb's version includes in-frame clones alone and lacks a portion of them. The sample consists of over a million clones, 96% of them appearing once. Sequencing was done on a sample of naive CD4+ T cells sorted from blood. Indicated subset: CD45RA+ positively selected. This receptor was obtained from a man aged 25-45 years in good health. The chain couples TRBV2 to TRBJ2-2, with a possible D match to TRBD2 (5 bases). CDR3 in DNA: TGTGCCAGCAGTGAACTAGGGAGCGGCGACGGGGAGCTGTTTTTT. Amino acid sequence: CASSELGSGDGELFF.